This TCR beta chain was observed in a study of blood T cell repertoires in COVID-19. Whole-study context: Collection of acute and convalescent COVID-19 samples took place in the United States, Italy and Spain. T cells, B-cell-depleted T cells, or PBMCs provided the cDNA or gDNA that served as material.

Original processing methods: Amplification from reference gene primers served as the basis for estimated nucleated cell counts. The protocol was immunoSEQ multiplex PCR, while the TCRdb copy is restricted to in-frame clones and leaves out a portion. V, J and clone size are taken as reported in that table, and D and trimming were inferred from the DNA itself. The sample lists more than 200,000 clones, approximately 86% occurring once. V was pared by 4 bases and J by 2 bases, with 11 bases between. This CDR3 spans 14 amino acids. The V gene's germline CDR1 is ENHRY and CDR2 SYGVKD. V usage is TRBV10-3 and J usage is TRBJ1-1; D gene unclear. Sequencing was performed on peripheral blood. The clonotype was recovered from an elderly man with acute or convalescent COVID-19. This CDR3 is CAISGLAENTEAFF. The CDR3 DNA follows: TGTGCCATCAGTGGTTTGGCGGAAAACACTGAAGCTTTCTTT.